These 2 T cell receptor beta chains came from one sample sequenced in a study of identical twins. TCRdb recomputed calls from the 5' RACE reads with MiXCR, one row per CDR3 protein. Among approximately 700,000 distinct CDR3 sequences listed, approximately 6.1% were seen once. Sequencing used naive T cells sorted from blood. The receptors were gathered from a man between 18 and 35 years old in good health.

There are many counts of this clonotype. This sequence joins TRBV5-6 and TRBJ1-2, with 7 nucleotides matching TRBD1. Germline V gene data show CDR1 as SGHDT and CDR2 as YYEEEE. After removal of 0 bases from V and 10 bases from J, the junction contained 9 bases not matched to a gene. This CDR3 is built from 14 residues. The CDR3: CASSLASGTEDYTF. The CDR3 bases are TGTGCCAGCAGCTTGGCCTCCGGGACAGAAGACTACACCTTC.

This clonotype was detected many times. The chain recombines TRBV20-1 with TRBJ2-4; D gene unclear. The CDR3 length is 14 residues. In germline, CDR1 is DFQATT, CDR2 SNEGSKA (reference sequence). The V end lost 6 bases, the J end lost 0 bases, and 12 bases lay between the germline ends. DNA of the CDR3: TGCAGTGCCGAAGACGGTCTAGCCAAAAACATTCAGTACTTC. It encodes CSAEDGLAKNIQYF.